This TCR beta chain was documented in a study of T cell changes during pregnancy in multiple sclerosis. V was clipped by 1 base and J by 5 bases; unmatched bases: 6. CDR1 is SGHVS and CDR2 is FQNEAQ in the germline V gene. This CDR3 comprises 17 residues. This table comes from immunoSEQ multiplex PCR, and its TCRdb copy is limited to in-frame clones, with some not included. The data hold approximately 60,000 clones, with around 90% observed a single time. The sequence derives from a female donor in good health, enrolled as a control in a pregnancy study. The chain uses TRBV7-8 and TRBJ2-3; 13 nucleotides line up with TRBD2. Sequencing was performed on peripheral blood, taken after pregnancy. CDR3 sequence: CASSLGRLAGGLDTQYF. CDR3 in DNA: TGTGCCAGCAGCTTAGGCCGACTAGCGGGGGGCTTAGATACGCAGTATTTT.